What follows are 21 T cell receptor beta chains derived from one specimen sequenced in a study of OX40 agonist ivuxolimab in advanced cancers. Assay: immunoSEQ multiplex PCR; the TCRdb copy retains only in-frame clones and omits some. The sample records 75,000 to 100,000 clones, less than 85% being singletons. The starting material was CD4+ or CD8+ T cells sorted from blood, obtained in a trial of the OX40 agonist ivuxolimab. The receptors derive from an adult with an advanced solid tumor such as melanoma, head and neck, liver or kidney cancer.

This clone was detected a few times. This chain joins TRBV19 and TRBJ1-5, with D perhaps matching TRBD1 (6 bases). Germline V lookup: CDR1 LNHDA, CDR2 SQIVND (reference sequence). CDR3 size: 15 residues. The V gene lost 3 bases and the J gene lost 10 bases, with 19 bases spanning the gap. The CDR3 region has the DNA TGTGCCAGTAGTATGACAGGTCCAGGTGTTAAACCCCAGCATTTT. Protein sequence: CASSMTGPGVKPQHF.

The chain carries TRBV4-3 and TRBJ2-1; D is possibly TRBD1 (5 bases). This CDR3 contains 17 residues. Trimming took 1 base from V and 6 from J, leaving 19 bases between them. In germline, CDR1 is LGHNA, CDR2 YSLEER. The CDR3 spells CASSQARGTVGGNEQFF. The CDR3 DNA follows: TGCGCCAGCAGCCAAGCTAGGGGAACAGTTGGTGGCAATGAGCAGTTCTTC.

The chain uses TRBV7-2 and TRBJ2-3; 9 positions match TRBD2. This CDR3 contains 19 residues. Germline V gene lookup returns CDR1 SGHTA and CDR2 FQGNSA. Trimming at V came to 2 bases and at J to 2 bases, leaving 14 bases not matched to a gene. The CDR3 loop is CASSLTWRGGAAITDTQYF. The CDR3 DNA reads as TGTGCCAGCAGCTTAACCTGGCGGGGGGGCGCAGCTATCACAGATACGCAGTATTTT.

The chain combines TRBV18 with TRBJ2-5, with TRBD1 identical over 9 bases. Germline V gene lookup returns CDR1 KGHSH and CDR2 LQKENI. V dropped 0 bases and J dropped 0; count of bases not matched to a gene: 8. The CDR3 has 18 residues. The CDR3 protein is CASSPPGTGRAYQETQYF. DNA of the CDR3: TGTGCCAGCTCACCACCCGGGACAGGGCGCGCGTACCAAGAGACCCAGTACTTC.

V is TRBV12-5 and J is TRBJ2-2; 11 nucleotides agree with TRBD2. V gave up 0 bases and J gave up 7 bases; unmatched junction bases: 16. This CDR3 region has 20 residues. Germline values: CDR1 LGHNT, CDR2 FRNRAP. The CDR3 DNA sequence: TGTGCTAGTGGTTTGGTAGTGAGCGTAGCGGGAGGGCCAGTAGGCGGGGAGCTGTTTTTT. Protein sequence: CASGLVVSVAGGPVGGELFF. Based on the CDR3 plus reference TRBV12-5 and TRBJ2-2, the full variable domain is DARVTQTPRHKVTEMGQEVTMRCQPILGHNTVFWYRQTMMQGLELLAYFRNRAPLDDSGMPKDRFSAEMPDATLATLKIQPSEPRDSAVYFCASGLVVSVAGGPVGGELFFGEGSRLTVL.

The chain combines TRBV20-1 with TRBJ2-1, with D hard to call. From germline, CDR1 is DFQATT and CDR2 SNEGSKA (reference sequence). CDR3 length: 11 residues. Trimming took 5 bases from V and 7 from J, leaving 9 bases between them. The CDR3 sequence: CSARRVNEQFF. In nucleotides, the CDR3 is TGCAGTGCTCGACGTGTAAATGAGCAGTTCTTC.

This clone was detected a few times. CDR3 loop: CASSSPSAGHYEQYF. DNA for the CDR3: TGTGCCAGCAGTTCCCCCTCAGCGGGGCACTACGAGCAGTACTTC. This chain links TRBV27 with TRBJ2-7, with 7 bases identical to TRBD2. V lost 4 bases to trimming and J lost 3 bases; unmatched junction nucleotides: 9. Looked up from germline, CDR1 is MNHEY and CDR2 is SMNVEV (reference sequence). The CDR3 contains 15 residues.

This chain connects TRBV6-5 to TRBJ2-7; D is perhaps TRBD1 or TRBD2 (6 bases each). The CDR3 consists of 16 residues. Germline assignment: CDR1 MNHEY and CDR2 SVGAGI. The V end was cut by 0 bases, the J end by 2 bases, with 14 bases between. CDR3 nucleotides: TGTGCCAGCAGTTACTCTACGGGGGCGAGGACCTACGAGCAGTACTTC. Amino acid sequence: CASSYSTGARTYEQYF.

This rearrangement joins TRBV7-2 to TRBJ1-2; TRBD1 is a possible D gene (5 bases). With 5 bases removed from V and 4 bases from J, the gap between germline ends came to 17 bases. CDR3 size: 15 residues. In germline, CDR1 is SGHTA, CDR2 FQGNSA. The CDR3 DNA is TGTGCCAGCAGCGTAACCCGGGGCCGGGGCTATGGCTACACCTTC. Protein sequence: CASSVTRGRGYGYTF.

The gene calls are TRBV2 and TRBJ1-2; D remains unclear. CDR1 and CDR2 (germline): SNHLY, FYNNEI. The CDR3 is 12 residues long. Trimming left V 8 bases short and J 1 base short, with 8 bases between. The DNA of the CDR3 is TGTGCCAGCCTGGCAGATAACTATGGCTACACCTTC. Translated: CASLADNYGYTF.

The chain employs TRBV30 and TRBJ2-7, with D tentatively TRBD2 (6 bases). The V gene's germline CDR1 is GTSNPN and CDR2 SVGIG (reference sequence). There are 15 residues in the CDR3. The V and J ends lost 0 bases and 7 bases respectively, with 19 bases between them. The CDR3 DNA is TGTGCCTGGAGTGTAGGGAGGACCTACGTGGGGGAGCAGTACTTC. Encoded protein: CAWSVGRTYVGEQYF.

In the case of this clone: This sample includes further DNA sequences coding for the same CDR3. CDR3 coding DNA: TGTGCCAGCAGCGTAGGACAGGGTGCCTACGAGCAGTACTTC. Protein product: CASSVGQGAYEQYF. The chain carries TRBV9 and TRBJ2-7; 7 positions match TRBD1. V was pared by 0 bases and J by 2 bases, with 2 bases of the junction left unmatched. The CDR3 runs 14 residues. Germline loops: CDR1 SGDLS, CDR2 YYNGEE.

This clone was observed a few times. The chain couples TRBV11-2 to TRBJ2-1, with TRBD1 identical over 9 bases. This CDR3 spans 18 amino acids. The ends lost 5 bases at V and 5 bases at J; junction bases unmatched: 16. CDR1 is SGHAT, CDR2 FQNNGV, per germline. The CDR3 spells CASSQGTGRLADDNEQFF. CDR3 nucleotide sequence: TGTGCCAGCAGCCAGGGGACAGGGAGGCTAGCCGATGACAATGAGCAGTTCTTC. Drawing the rest from reference TRBV11-2 and TRBJ2-1, the complete variable domain is EAGVAQSPRYKIIEKRQSVAFWCNPISGHATLYWYQQILGQGPKLLIQFQNNGVVDDSQLPKDRFSAERLKGVDSTLKIQPAKLEDSAVYLCASSQGTGRLADDNEQFFGPGTRLTVL.

The chain has TRBV5-1 and TRBJ2-3, with TRBD2 matching over 11 bases. The CDR3 has 16 residues. The germline V gene encodes CDR1 SGHRS and CDR2 YFSETQ. The junction had 7 bases not matched to a gene; V was cut back by 3 bases and J by 4 bases. CDR3 coding DNA: TGCGCCAGCAGCTACTCGACTAGCGGGGTCTCAGATACGCAGTATTTT. This encodes CASSYSTSGVSDTQYF.

V and J are TRBV7-9 and TRBJ2-5, with TRBD2 identical over 7 bases. V gave up 5 bases and J gave up 5 bases; unmatched junction bases: 11. This CDR3 contains 15 residues. Germline lookup yields CDR1 SEHNR and CDR2 FQNEAQ (reference sequence). CDR3 sequence (DNA): TGTGCCAGCAGCCAAATATTGGCAGCGGGGGAGACCCAGTACTTC. Residues: CASSQILAAGETQYF.

The chain uses TRBV5-1 and TRBJ2-3, with TRBD1 identical over 11 bases. The germline V gene encodes CDR1 SGHRS and CDR2 YFSETQ. V shed 2 bases, J shed 5 bases, and the junction held 7 bases outside the gene matches. The CDR3 totals 16 residues. This CDR3 is CASSFQIGTGGDTQYF. DNA for the CDR3: TGCGCCAGCAGCTTCCAAATCGGGACAGGGGGAGATACGCAGTATTTT.

The chain recombines TRBV5-1 with TRBJ1-4, with no clear D. Trimming removed 2 bases at V and 6 bases at J, with 14 bases between. CDR1 SGHRS and CDR2 YFSETQ come from the germline V gene. The CDR3 has 15 amino acids. The CDR3 nucleotides are TGCGCCAGCAGCTTAAATGACATTAAGGATGAAAAACTGTTTTTT. This gives the protein CASSLNDIKDEKLFF.

About this clone itself: This sample also contains other DNA sequences that code for the same CDR3. This chain connects TRBV5-1 to TRBJ1-5; no firm D call. The V end was cut by 0 bases, the J end by 0 bases, with 7 bases between. Germline CDR1 reads SGHRS; CDR2 reads YFSETQ. CDR3 length equals 15 residues. CDR3 bases: TGCGCCAGCAGCTTGGGAGCGGGTAGCAATCAGCCCCAGCATTTT. Translated, it gives CASSLGAGSNQPQHF. The complete variable domain, with remaining parts taken from reference TRBV5-1 and TRBJ1-5, reads KAGVTQTPRYLIKTRGQQVTLSCSPISGHRSVSWYQQTPGQGLQFLFEYFSETQRNKGNFPGRFSGRQFSNSRSEMNVSTLELGDSALYLCASSLGAGSNQPQHFGDGTRLSIL.

The chain is built from TRBV9 and TRBJ1-4, with D tentatively TRBD1 (6 bases). The CDR3 contains 15 residues. Germline CDR1 is SGDLS and CDR2 is YYNGEE. Trimming left V 0 bases short and J 4 bases short, with 10 bases between. In DNA form, the CDR3 reads TGTGCCAGCAGCGTAGGAGACAGGAGTAATGAAAAACTGTTTTTT. As protein: CASSVGDRSNEKLFF. Drawing the rest from reference TRBV9 and TRBJ1-4, the complete variable domain is DSGVTQTPKHLITATGQRVTLRCSPRSGDLSVYWYQQSLDQGLQFLIQYYNGEERAKGNILERFSAQQFPDLHSELNLSSLELGDSALYFCASSVGDRSNEKLFFGSGTQLSVL.

This clone was seen only once. This chain joins TRBV20-1 and TRBJ1-1; D ambiguous. The germline gives CDR1 DFQATT, CDR2 SNEGSKA (reference sequence). V was cut by 5 bases and J by 1 base, with 5 bases left in between. This CDR3 has 11 amino acids. The CDR3, as DNA: TGCAGTGCTTTCAGGAACACTGAAGCTTTCTTT. This sequence encodes CSAFRNTEAFF.

In its sample, this clone was seen a few times. The chain links TRBV18 to TRBJ1-2; no clear D gene. Germline V gene sequence: CDR1 KGHSH, CDR2 LQKENI. This CDR3 has 13 residues. The V and J ends lost 0 bases and 1 base respectively, with 3 bases between them. The CDR3 region is CASSPPGNYGYTF. Written as DNA, the CDR3 is TGTGCCAGCTCACCACCGGGTAACTATGGCTACACCTTC. The full variable domain, rest sourced from reference TRBV18 and TRBJ1-2, is NAGVMQNPRHLVRRRGQEARLRCSPMKGHSHVYWYRQLPEEGLKFMVYLQKENIIDESGMPKERFSAEFPKEGPSILRIQQVVRGDSAAYFCASSPPGNYGYTFGSGTRLTVV.